The 2 T cell receptor beta chains in this list originate from one sample, sequenced in a study of shared clonotypes between healthy human individuals. This table comes from immunoSEQ multiplex PCR, and its TCRdb copy is limited to in-frame clones, with some not included. The sample includes hundreds of thousands of clones, just over 95% of them seen just once. Only CD45RO-negative cells positively selected for CCR7 counted as naive CD8 cells, so terminally differentiated effector memory CD45RA+ cells were excluded. The source material was naive CD8+ T cells sorted from blood. The source of these receptors is a man aged 30 to 45 in good health.

The V and J genes are TRBV2 and TRBJ1-2; D perhaps matches TRBD1 (6 bases). This CDR3 has 15 amino acids. Deletions cut 5 bases from V and 4 bases from J, with 17 bases between. Germline CDR1 is SNHLY and CDR2 is FYNNEI. CDR3 bases: TGTGCCAGCAGTAAAAGTGGGGGCGCAGGCTATGGCTACACCTTC. Amino acid sequence: CASSKSGGAGYGYTF.

This clone was observed once. The chain joins TRBV27 to TRBJ2-1; D unresolved. The CDR3 covers 16 residues. Germline CDR1 is MNHEY and CDR2 is SMNVEV (reference sequence). Trimming pared 4 bases from V and 4 bases from J, leaving 17 bases between. The CDR3 here is CASSSPVVLGYNEQFF. The CDR3, as DNA: TGTGCCAGCAGTTCCCCTGTCGTCTTGGGGTACAATGAGCAGTTCTTC.